Listed here are 14 T cell receptor beta chains from one sample, sequenced in a study of blood T cell repertoires in COVID-19. TCRdb keeps only in-frame clones here, not all; method: immunoSEQ multiplex PCR. The table lists under 300,000 clones, about nine tenths of them singletons. The material sequenced was peripheral blood. Receptors were obtained from a man aged 55 to 70 who had recovered from COVID-19.

V usage is TRBV21-1 and J usage is TRBJ1-2. TRBV21-1 constitutes a pseudogene. The CDR3 consists of 12 residues. As DNA, the CDR3 is TGTGCCAGACTGAAGTACTCCCAATACGGGACCTTC. It encodes CARLKYSQYGTF.

V and J are TRBV5-5 and TRBJ2-7, with D tentatively TRBD2 (5 bases). The length of the CDR3 is 15 residues. V was clipped by 4 bases and J by 7 bases, with 21 bases between them. The germline CDR1 and CDR2 sequences are SGHKS and YYEKEE (reference sequence). The CDR3 DNA sequence: TGTGCCAGCAGCCCTAAGGAGGTCCGGGGAGAAGAGCAGTACGTC. Amino acids: CASSPKEVRGEEQYV.

The chain combines TRBV5-1 with TRBJ2-2; 7 nucleotides align to TRBD2. Looked up from germline, CDR1 is SGHRS and CDR2 is YFSETQ. This CDR3 has 16 residues. V shed 4 bases, J shed 6 bases, and the junction held 12 bases outside the gene matches. CDR3 nucleotides: TGCGCCAGCAGCGTGCCCCCGGGAGGAACGGCCGGGGAGCTGTTTTTT. It encodes CASSVPPGGTAGELFF.

DNA of the CDR3: TGTGCCAGTTCCCCCCATACGGGGGGGTTGAGTGAGCAGTTCTTC. Residues: CASSPHTGGLSEQFF. J is TRBJ2-1 and V is TRBV11-2; 8 bases fit TRBD2. CDR1 is SGHAT and CDR2 is FQNNGV in the germline V gene. The trim removed 9 bases at V and 9 bases at J, leaving 16 bases unmatched. This CDR3 has 15 amino acids.

The rearrangement links TRBV7-8 to TRBJ2-3; 9 nucleotides line up with TRBD2. CDR1 and CDR2 (germline): SGHVS, FQNEAQ. Trimming cost V 4 bases and J 3 bases; bases outside gene matches: 2. The CDR3 contains 14 residues. The CDR3 reads CASSSLAGTDTQYF. CDR3 DNA: TGTGCCAGCAGCTCTCTAGCGGGGACAGATACGCAGTATTTT.

This chain joins TRBV3-1 (or the pseudogene TRBV3-2) and TRBJ1-3; no reliable D call. Germline CDR1 LGHDT, CDR2 YNNKEL (reference sequence). The ends were cut back, 6 bases at V and 4 bases at J, with 7 bases in the middle. The CDR3 contains 12 residues. In DNA form, the CDR3 reads TGTGCCAGCAGGACGGGAGGAAACACCATATATTTT. It specifies CASRTGGNTIYF.

The rearrangement uses TRBV19 and TRBJ1-1; 7 bases fit TRBD1. CDR1 and CDR2 (germline): LNHDA, SQIVND (reference sequence). The trim removed 4 bases at V and 5 bases at J, leaving 7 bases unmatched. The CDR3 has 14 amino acids. The CDR3 here is CASSRQGKGTEAFF. For the CDR3, the DNA is TGTGCCAGTAGTAGACAGGGAAAAGGGACTGAAGCTTTCTTT.

This clone was detected only a few times. CDR3 residues: CASSEAAGGLQYF. Written as DNA, the CDR3 is TGTGCCAGCAGTGAGGCCGCCGGGGGACTGCAGTACTTC. The chain combines TRBV2 with TRBJ2-7, with a possible D match to TRBD2 (6 bases). Deletions cut 3 bases from V and 9 bases from J, with 15 bases between. The CDR3 has 13 residues. The germline V gene has CDR1 SNHLY and CDR2 FYNNEI.

This chain connects TRBV11-2 to TRBJ1-3; 7 positions match TRBD1. The length of the CDR3 is 14 residues. Germline CDR1 and CDR2: SGHAT and FQNNGV. J gave up 8 bases and V 6 bases, and 10 bases lay outside the gene matches. DNA for the CDR3: TGTGCCAGCAGTCGACAGGGTAGGGAGGACACCATATATTTT. It encodes CASSRQGREDTIYF.

The rearrangement joins TRBV4-1 to TRBJ1-1; D uncertain. The germline V gene has CDR1 MGHRA and CDR2 YSYEKL. The CDR3 is 13 amino acids. V lost 1 base, J lost 1 base, and 4 bases lay in between. CDR3 sequence reads: CASSQGRNTEAFF. As DNA, the CDR3 is TGCGCCAGCAGCCAAGGGAGGAACACTGAAGCTTTCTTT.

V gene TRBV21-1 combines with J gene TRBJ2-3; the table's D call, TRBD1, was not checked against the DNA. TRBV21-1 is noted as a pseudogene. The CDR3 consists of 15 residues. Here the CDR3 DNA reads TGTGCCAGCAGCAAGACGGAAGGGGGCACAGATACGCAGTATTTT. This translates into CASSKTEGGTDTQYF.

The chain is built from TRBV11-2 and TRBJ2-1; D gene ambiguous. The length of the CDR3 is 16 residues. The germline CDR1 and CDR2 sequences are SGHAT and FQNNGV. Trimming removed 1 base from V and 0 bases from J, with 10 bases in between. CDR3 region: CASSLGFSSSYNEQFF. CDR3 sequence (DNA): TGTGCCAGCAGCTTAGGTTTTTCTAGCTCCTACAATGAGCAGTTCTTC.

This clone was detected a few times. The genes are TRBV5-5 and TRBJ1-1; maybe TRBD1 (6 bases). CDR1 and CDR2 from the germline V gene are SGHKS and YYEKEE (reference sequence). The V end was cut by 4 bases, the J end by 3 bases, with 22 bases between. The length of the CDR3 is 17 residues. The CDR3 sequence is CASSPSLFRGLDTEAFF. CDR3 nucleotides: TGTGCCAGCAGCCCCTCACTCTTCAGGGGTTTAGACACTGAAGCTTTCTTT. The full variable domain, completed using reference TRBV5-5 and TRBJ1-1, is DAGVTQSPTHLIKTRGQQVTLRCSPISGHKSVSWYQQVLGQGPQFIFQYYEKEERGRGNFPDRFSARQFPNYSSELNVNALLLGDSALYLCASSPSLFRGLDTEAFFGQGTRLTVV.

The chain uses TRBV19 and TRBJ1-2, with TRBD1 identical over 9 bases. Trimming cost V 6 bases and J 5 bases; bases outside gene matches: 7. Germline CDR1 is LNHDA and CDR2 is SQIVND (reference sequence). This CDR3 comprises 14 residues. As DNA, the CDR3 is TGTGCCAGTAGCCCCGGGACAGGGCTTTATGGCTACACCTTC. It specifies CASSPGTGLYGYTF.